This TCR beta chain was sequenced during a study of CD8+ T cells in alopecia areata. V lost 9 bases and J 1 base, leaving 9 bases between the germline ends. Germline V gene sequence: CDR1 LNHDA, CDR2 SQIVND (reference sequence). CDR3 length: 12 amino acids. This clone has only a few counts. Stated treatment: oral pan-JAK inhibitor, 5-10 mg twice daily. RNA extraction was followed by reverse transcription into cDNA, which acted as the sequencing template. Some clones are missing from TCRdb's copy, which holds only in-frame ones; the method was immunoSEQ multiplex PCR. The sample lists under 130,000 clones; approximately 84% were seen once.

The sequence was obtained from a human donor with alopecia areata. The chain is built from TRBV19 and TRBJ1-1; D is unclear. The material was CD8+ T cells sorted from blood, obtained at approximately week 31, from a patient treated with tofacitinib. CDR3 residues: CASCDGNTEAFF. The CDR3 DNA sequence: TGTGCCAGCTGCGATGGGAACACTGAAGCTTTCTTT.